This T cell receptor beta chain was sequenced for a study of blood T cell repertoires in COVID-19. Study overall: Sites in the United States, Italy and Spain provided acute and convalescent COVID-19 samples.

Per the original methods: Nucleated cell number was recorded as an estimate derived from reference gene primer amplification. Here immunoSEQ multiplex PCR was the method, and the copy in TCRdb shows in-frame clones only, minus some. The DNA was the basis for D and trimming; V, J and clone size are from that table. The repertoire holds around 250,000 clones, over 70% seen once, with 8.5% to 10% in the top ten. Trimming shortened V by 6 bases and J by 8 bases, and 25 bases separated the two germline ends. This CDR3 region has 16 residues. Germline-derived CDR1 and CDR2 are MNHEY and SVGEGT. The specimen sequenced was peripheral blood. This clonotype originated in a man aged 40-50 years with active or convalescent COVID-19. The J gene is TRBJ1-2, the V gene TRBV6-2 or TRBV6-3; D possibly corresponds to TRBD1 (5 bases). The CDR3 DNA sequence: TGTGCCAGCAGCCCTAGAGGGACTGGAAGTTTCAGCGGCTACACCTTC. Its protein product is CASSPRGTGSFSGYTF.